This is a list of T cell receptor beta chains from one sample in a study of blood T cell repertoires in COVID-19. TCRdb's table, derived via immunoSEQ multiplex PCR, lists solely in-frame clones and lacks some. The sample yields around 74,000 clones, approximately 90% seen once. The source material was peripheral blood. These receptor sequences come from a man between 45 and 60 years old with active COVID-19. Both conserved end residues are part of each CDR3. A D gene is named only where the DNA matches it firmly. Where a row states a size, it is once, few, many or the class of an expanded clone; other rows omit it.

V gene	J gene	D gene	clone size	CDR3 protein	CDR3 DNA
TRBV28	TRBJ1-5	TRBD1	.	CASSPSGTGNQPQHF	TGTGCCAGCAGTCCGAGCGGGACAGGGAACCAGCCCCAGCATTTT
TRBV27	TRBJ1-1	.	few	CASSLRGSTEAFF	TGTGCCAGCAGTCTTAGGGGTAGCACTGAAGCTTTCTTT
TRBV21-1	TRBJ2-7	.	.	CASRGLDRFYEQYF	TGTGCCAGCAGGGGGCTGGACAGGTTCTACGAGCAGTACTTC
TRBV6-5	TRBJ1-5	TRBD1	.	CGAGQGPQPQHF	TGTGGTGCGGGACAGGGTCCCCAGCCCCAGCATTTT
TRBV28	TRBJ1-1	.	.	CASSVRVNTEAFF	TGTGCCAGCAGTGTCCGGGTGAACACTGAAGCTTTCTTT
TRBV3-1/TRBV3-2	TRBJ2-7	.	.	CASSQGGGTYEQYF	TGTGCCAGCAGCCAAGGGGGAGGTACCTACGAGCAGTACTTC
TRBV6-6	TRBJ1-2	.	.	CASGATYGYTF	TGTGCCAGCGGGGCAACCTATGGCTACACCTTC
TRBV9	TRBJ2-1	TRBD2	.	CASSATSGRANEQFF	TGTGCCAGCAGCGCCACTAGCGGGAGGGCCAATGAGCAGTTCTTC
TRBV28	TRBJ1-2	.	.	CASSFSRRGGNGYTF	TGTGCCAGCAGTTTCTCCAGGAGGGGGGGAAATGGCTACACCTTC
TRBV2	TRBJ2-3	TRBD2	.	CAKGLNLAGTDTQYF	TGTGCCAAGGGACTAAATTTAGCGGGCACAGATACGCAGTATTTT
TRBV12-3/TRBV12-4	TRBJ1-2	.	.	CASSLWGNRGYTF	TGTGCCAGCAGTTTATGGGGTAACAGGGGCTACACCTTC
TRBV6-4	TRBJ2-7	TRBD1	.	CASSDLTGVFYEQYF	TGTGCCAGCAGTGATTTGACAGGGGTGTTCTACGAGCAGTACTTC
TRBV7-9	TRBJ2-2	.	.	CAIMGQNTGELFF	TGTGCCATCATGGGGCAGAACACCGGGGAGCTGTTTTTT
TRBV3-1/TRBV3-2	TRBJ2-3	.	.	CASSQVSGSGTDTQYF	TGTGCCAGCAGCCAAGTTTCGGGCTCGGGGACAGATACGCAGTATTTT